This T cell receptor (beta chain) was observed in a study of T cell repertoires in cytomegalovirus infection. Background on the study: A matching HLA type, together with CMV infection, was signaled by public TCR beta signatures.

Trimming took off 4 bases at V and 2 bases at J, with 8 bases between the two ends. Germline CDR1 and CDR2: SGHRS and YFSETQ. The CDR3 contains 13 residues. TCRdb ran MiXCR on the reads and lists one entry per CDR3 protein. The profile shows approximately 730,000 distinct CDR3 sequences, around 31% of them singletons. For this clonotype: Its antigen is undetermined.

This chain connects TRBV5-1 to TRBJ2-3; unclear D gene. This TCR was sampled from a human donor in good health (CMV status not recorded). Some clones in this sample may be carry-over from other donors' samples. The input for sequencing was cultured PBMCs, taken from culture after CMV antigen stimulation. CDR3 nucleotide sequence: TGCGCCAGCAGCGCCCCGGCCACAGATACGCAGTATTTT. It encodes CASSAPATDTQYF.